This entry concerns a single TCR beta chain. Germline CDR1 reads SEHNR; CDR2 reads FQNEAQ (reference sequence). V lost 7 bases, J lost 5 bases, and 11 bases lay in between. CDR3 length: 12 residues. TCRdb called the 5' RACE reads again in MiXCR, with one record for every CDR3 protein. The sample contains roughly 720,000 distinct CDR3 sequences, 15% to 20% of which appear only once. This sample is part of a study of identical twins. The same sample was also used in a study of T cells expressing NK-cell markers. As that report states: The share of CD8+ T cells held by dominant NKG2C+ clonotypes was roughly 1.0-8% in about six donors.

V gene TRBV7-9 combines with J gene TRBJ2-5; D not certain. The sequence was collected from a woman aged 18-29 years in good health. The sequencing input was PBMCs. The CDR3 nucleotides are TGTGCCAGCACCCGTGGTCCGGAGACCCAGTACTTC. It yields the protein CASTRGPETQYF. Complete variable domain (other parts from reference TRBV7-9 and TRBJ2-5): DTGVSQNPRHKITKRGQNVTFRCDPISEHNRLYWYRQTLGQGPEFLTYFQNEAQLEKSRLLSDRFSAERPKGSFSTLEIQRTEQGDSAMYLCASTRGPETQYFGPGTRLLVL.